What follows describes a single T cell receptor beta chain. These data originate in a study of T cells after yellow fever vaccination. Study-wide results and caveats: The booster saw the reappearance of most primary-vaccination clones (approximately 97% CD4, 88% CD8). Weaker overall, the secondary response nonetheless peaked faster (day 5 versus 15).

Germline lookup yields CDR1 MDHEN and CDR2 SYDVKM. V shed 10 bases and J shed 6 bases, with 16 bases lying between them. The CDR3 is 12 residues long. Researchers made TCR cDNA using 5'RACE template switching, and this step added a universal primer site and UMIs. TCRdb fed the 5' RACE reads into MiXCR, producing one record per CDR3 protein. The sample lists approximately 96,000 distinct CDR3 sequences, roughly 8.2% seen once, with roughly 15% in the top ten. This TCR derives from a man between 18 and 29 years old who received the YFV17D yellow fever vaccine. Sample: CD8+ T cells not binding an NS4B(214-222) dextramer, sorted from PBMCs, taken less than 16 days after the first yellow fever vaccination. The chain combines TRBV28 with TRBJ2-7, with D perhaps being TRBD1 or TRBD2 (5 bases each). Written as DNA, the CDR3 is TGTGCCACCCAGAGGGGAATCGGCGAGCAGTACGTC. It codes for CATQRGIGEQYV.